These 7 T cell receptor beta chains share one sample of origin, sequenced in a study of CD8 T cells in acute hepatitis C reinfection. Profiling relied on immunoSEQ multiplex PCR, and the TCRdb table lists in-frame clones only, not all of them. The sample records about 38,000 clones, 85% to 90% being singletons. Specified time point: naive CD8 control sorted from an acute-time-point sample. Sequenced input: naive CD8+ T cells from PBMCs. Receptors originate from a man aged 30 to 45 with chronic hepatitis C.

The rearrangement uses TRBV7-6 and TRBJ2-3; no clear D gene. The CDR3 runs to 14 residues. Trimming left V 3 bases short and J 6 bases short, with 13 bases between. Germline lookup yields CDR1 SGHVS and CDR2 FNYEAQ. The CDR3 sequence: CASSFAGPGDTQYF. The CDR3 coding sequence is TGTGCCAGCAGCTTTGCCGGCCCTGGGGATACGCAGTATTTT.

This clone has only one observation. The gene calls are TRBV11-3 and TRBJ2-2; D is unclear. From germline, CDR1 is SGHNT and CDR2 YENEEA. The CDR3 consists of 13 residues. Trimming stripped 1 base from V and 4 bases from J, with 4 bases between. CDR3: CASSLVGTGELFF. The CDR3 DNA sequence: TGTGCCAGCAGCTTAGTTGGCACCGGGGAGCTGTTTTTT.

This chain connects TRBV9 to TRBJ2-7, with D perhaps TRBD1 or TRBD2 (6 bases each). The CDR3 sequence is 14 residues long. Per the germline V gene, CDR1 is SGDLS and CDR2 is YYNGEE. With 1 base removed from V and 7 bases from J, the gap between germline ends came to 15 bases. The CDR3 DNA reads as TGTGCCAGCAGCGTAAAGGGGGGTGGCGATGAGCAGTACTTC. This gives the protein CASSVKGGGDEQYF.

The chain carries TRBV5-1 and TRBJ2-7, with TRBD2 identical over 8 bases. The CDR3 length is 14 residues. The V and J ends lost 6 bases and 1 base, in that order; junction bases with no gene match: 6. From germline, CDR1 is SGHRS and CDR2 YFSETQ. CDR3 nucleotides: TGCGCCAGCACAACGGGGGGGCGTTCCTACGAGCAGTACTTC. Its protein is CASTTGGRSYEQYF.

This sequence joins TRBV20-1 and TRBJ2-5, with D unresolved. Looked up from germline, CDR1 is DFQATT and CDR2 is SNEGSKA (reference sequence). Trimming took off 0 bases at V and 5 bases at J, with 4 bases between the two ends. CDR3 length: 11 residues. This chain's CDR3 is CSARDMETQYF. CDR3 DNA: TGCAGTGCTAGAGATATGGAGACCCAGTACTTC.

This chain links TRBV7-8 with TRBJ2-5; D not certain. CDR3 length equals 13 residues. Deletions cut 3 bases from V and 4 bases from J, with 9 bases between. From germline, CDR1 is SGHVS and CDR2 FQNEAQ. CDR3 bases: TGTGCCAGCAGCTTTCCCCCTGGAGAGACCCAGTACTTC. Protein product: CASSFPPGETQYF. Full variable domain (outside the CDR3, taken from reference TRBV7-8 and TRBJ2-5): GAGVSQSPRYKVAKRGQDVALRCDPISGHVSLFWYQQALGQGPEFLTYFQNEAQLDKSGLPSDRFFAERPEGSVSTLKIQRTQQEDSAVYLCASSFPPGETQYFGPGTRLLVL.

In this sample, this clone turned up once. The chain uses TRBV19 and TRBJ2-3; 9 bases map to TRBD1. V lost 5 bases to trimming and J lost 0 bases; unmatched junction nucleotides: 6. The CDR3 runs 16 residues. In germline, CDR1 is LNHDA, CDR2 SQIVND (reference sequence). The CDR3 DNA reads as TGTGCCAGTAGTCCCCCCGGGACAGGGAGCACAGATACGCAGTATTTT. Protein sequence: CASSPPGTGSTDTQYF. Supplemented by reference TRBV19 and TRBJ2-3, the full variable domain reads DGGITQSPKYLFRKEGQNVTLSCEQNLNHDAMYWYRQDPGQGLRLIYYSQIVNDFQKGDIAEGYSVSREKKESFPLTVTSAQKNPTAFYLCASSPPGTGSTDTQYFGPGTRLTVL.